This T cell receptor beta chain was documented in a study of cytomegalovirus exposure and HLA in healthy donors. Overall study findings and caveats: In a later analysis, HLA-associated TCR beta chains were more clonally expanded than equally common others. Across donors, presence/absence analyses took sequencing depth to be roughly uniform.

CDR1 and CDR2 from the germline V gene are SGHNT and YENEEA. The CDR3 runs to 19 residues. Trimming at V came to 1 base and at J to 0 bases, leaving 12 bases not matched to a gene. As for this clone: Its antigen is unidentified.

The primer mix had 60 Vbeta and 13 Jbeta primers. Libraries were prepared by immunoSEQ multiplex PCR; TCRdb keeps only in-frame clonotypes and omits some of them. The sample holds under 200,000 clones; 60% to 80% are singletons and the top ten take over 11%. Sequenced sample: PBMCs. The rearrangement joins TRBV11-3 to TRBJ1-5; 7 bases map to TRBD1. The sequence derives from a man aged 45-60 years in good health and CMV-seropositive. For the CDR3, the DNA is TGTGCCAGCAGCTTAGTTGGAGGGGGCCTCTTTTATAGCAATCAGCCCCAGCATTTT. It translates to CASSLVGGGLFYSNQPQHF.